One TCR beta chain is described in this entry. TCRdb's table, derived via immunoSEQ multiplex PCR, lists solely in-frame clones and lacks some. The table has 45,000 to 60,000 clones, around 85% seen once; the top ten hold 4% to 4.5%. The sample originates from a study of T cells in tumors after PD-1 blockade. Germline CDR1 and CDR2: SGHRS and YFSETQ. The CDR3 has 15 amino acids. The V and J ends lost 5 bases and 3 bases respectively, with 14 bases between them. Input was roughly 550 ng to 6,500 ng of genomic DNA from tumor or blood. The chain has TRBV5-1 and TRBJ1-4; unclear D gene. Sequenced here: PBMCs, sampled before anti-PD-1 treatment. The clonotype was recovered from a human donor with basal cell carcinoma. CDR3 sequence (DNA): TGCGCCAGCAGAGGGTTCCCCAACTCTAATGAAAAACTGTTTTTT. This sequence encodes CASRGFPNSNEKLFF.